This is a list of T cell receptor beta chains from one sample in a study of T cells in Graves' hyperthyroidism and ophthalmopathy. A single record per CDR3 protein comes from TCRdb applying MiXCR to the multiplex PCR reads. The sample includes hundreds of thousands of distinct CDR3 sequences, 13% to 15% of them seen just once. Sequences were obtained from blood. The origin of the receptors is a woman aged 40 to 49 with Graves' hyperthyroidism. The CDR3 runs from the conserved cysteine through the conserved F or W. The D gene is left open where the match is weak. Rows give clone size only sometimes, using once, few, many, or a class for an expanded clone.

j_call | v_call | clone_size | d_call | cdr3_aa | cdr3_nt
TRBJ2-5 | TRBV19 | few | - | CASSRVGGETQYF | TGTGCCAGTAGTAGAGTGGGGGGAGAGACCCAGTACTTC
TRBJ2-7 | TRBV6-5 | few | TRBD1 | CASSYYGQGPYEQYF | TGTGCCAGCAGTTACTATGGACAGGGGCCCTACGAGCAGTACTTC
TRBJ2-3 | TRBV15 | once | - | CATRPGTSTDTQYF | TGTGCCACCAGGCCCGGGACTAGCACAGATACGCAGTATTTT
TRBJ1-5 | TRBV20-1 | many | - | CSAGRQGGNQPQHF | TGCAGTGCTGGAAGGCAGGGAGGCAATCAGCCCCAGCATTTT
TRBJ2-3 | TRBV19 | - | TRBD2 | CASRLAGEKDTQYF | TGTGCCAGCCGTCTAGCGGGAGAGAAAGATACGCAGTATTTT
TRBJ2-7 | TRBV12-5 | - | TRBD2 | CASGLSPRLAILAGGEKGYEQYF | TGTGCTAGTGGTTTGTCACCAAGACTGGCAATACTAGCGGGAGGCGAAAAGGGCTACGAGCAGTACTTC
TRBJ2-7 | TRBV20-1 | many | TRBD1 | CSAELGQGSYEQYF | TGCAGTGCCGAGTTGGGACAGGGCTCCTACGAGCAGTACTTC
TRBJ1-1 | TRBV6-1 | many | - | CASSEVIVGEAFF | TGTGCCAGCAGTGAGGTGATCGTCGGAGAAGCTTTCTTT
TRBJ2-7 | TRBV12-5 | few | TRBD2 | CASGPAGGYEQYF | TGTGCTAGTGGTCCTGCGGGAGGCTACGAGCAGTACTTC
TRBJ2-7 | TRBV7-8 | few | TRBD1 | CASTSTGGTYYDEQYF | TGTGCCAGCACTTCTACAGGGGGTACCTACTACGACGAGCAGTACTTC
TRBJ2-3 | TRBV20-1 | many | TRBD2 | CSARGSGKFTDTQYF | TGCAGTGCTAGGGGTAGCGGGAAATTTACAGATACGCAGTATTTT
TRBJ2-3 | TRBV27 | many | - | CASSSVGDNPQYF | TGTGCCAGCAGCTCAGTGGGGGACAACCCGCAGTATTTT
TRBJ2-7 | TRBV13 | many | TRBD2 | CASSLDLAGVSYEQYF | TGTGCCAGCAGCTTAGATTTAGCGGGAGTATCCTACGAGCAGTACTTC
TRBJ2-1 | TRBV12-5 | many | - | CASGFGGTNNEQFF | TGTGCTAGTGGTTTTGGTGGGACAAACAATGAGCAGTTCTTC
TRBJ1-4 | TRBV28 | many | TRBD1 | CASSSGTATNEKLFF | TGTGCCAGCAGTTCTGGGACAGCAACTAATGAAAAACTGTTTTTT
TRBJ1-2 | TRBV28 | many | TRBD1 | CASSSSGTEYGYTF | TGTGCCAGCAGTTCCAGCGGGACAGAGTATGGCTACACCTTC
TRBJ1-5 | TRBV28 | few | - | CASSILRQSNQPQHF | TGTGCCAGCAGTATACTAAGACAGAGCAATCAGCCCCAGCATTTT
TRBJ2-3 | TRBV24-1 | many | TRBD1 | CATSQGDRGLSKDTQYF | TGTGCCACCAGTCAGGGAGACAGGGGGCTTTCGAAAGATACGCAGTATTTT
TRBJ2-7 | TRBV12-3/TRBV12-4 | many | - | CASRHELAPTYEQYF | TGTGCCAGCAGGCACGAACTAGCCCCCACCTACGAGCAGTACTTC
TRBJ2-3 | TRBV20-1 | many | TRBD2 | CSARDLGASGRAAADTQYF | TGCAGTGCTAGAGACCTGGGGGCTAGCGGGAGGGCCGCGGCAGATACGCAGTATTTT